The clone carrying this TCR beta chain was counted only a few times. Its antigen is not known. Steroid-refractory graft-versus-host disease after allogeneic hematopoietic cell transplant qualified adults for prospective research-autopsy enrollment. The CDR3 has 19 amino acids. Germline V gene lookup returns CDR1 LNHDA and CDR2 SQIVND (reference sequence). The V gene end was trimmed by 7 bases and the J gene end by 4 bases; junction bases not matched to a gene: 15. Sequencing of TCRbeta CDR3 at survey depth gave sequences and template counts. Sequenced by immunoSEQ multiplex PCR; TCRdb stores in-frame clones only, minus some. The sample shows around 6,800 clones, more than 60% of them seen only once. The data derive from a study of tissue T cells after allogeneic stem cell transplantation. Turning to the study itself: Samples with visible lymphocytes on H&E were prioritized for sequencing. Study conclusions and caveats: TCR repertoires tracked anatomic similarity, regardless of disease or transplant status.

Material: skin, obtained at autopsy. The TCR sequence derives from a male patient over 55 with steroid-refractory graft-versus-host disease after an allogeneic stem cell transplant. Some of the T cells may derive from the graft donor. V is TRBV19 and J is TRBJ2-2; 13 bases fit TRBD2. The CDR3 loop is CASMGTSGAFGRRTGELFF. The CDR3 coding sequence is TGTGCCAGTATGGGGACTAGCGGGGCCTTCGGCCGTCGCACCGGGGAGCTGTTTTTT.